These 17 T cell receptor beta chains were sequenced from one sample in a study of CXCR3-negative and CXCR3-positive naive CD8 T cells. These receptors' targets are unknown. General study points: Greater hydrophobicity was found in TRB CDR3s of CXCR3-positive naive cells than of CXCR3-negative naive cells.

TRB cDNA libraries were made by UMI-labeled 5' RACE. After re-calling the 5' RACE reads, TCRdb lists one entry per CDR3 protein, DNA absent. Here the sample table reports about 53,000 distinct CDR3 sequences. Specimen: naive CXCR3+ CD8+ T cells from blood. Subset meaning: CD45RO-CCR7+CD27+CD95- naive CD8+ T cells expressing CXCR3 (TNR3+). These receptors came from a human donor in good health. Some clones in this sample may be carry-over from other donors' samples.

The chain employs TRBV5-1 and TRBJ2-7. Looked up from germline, CDR1 is SGHRS and CDR2 is YFSETQ. The CDR3 is 14 residues long. The CDR3 is CASSLTALTYEQYF.

The J gene is TRBJ2-1, the V gene TRBV3-1; TCRdb indicates TRBD2, and absent DNA this call remains unverified. Germline values: CDR1 LGHDT, CDR2 YNNKEL (reference sequence). The CDR3 has 14 residues. The CDR3 here is CASSQVLEVERAFF.

The chain is built from TRBV29-1 and TRBJ2-2; TCRdb proposes TRBD2, but this gene call is untestable without DNA. Germline CDR1 reads SQVTM; CDR2 reads ANQGSEA. The CDR3 consists of 15 residues. Here the CDR3 reads CSVLLAGDEGGELFF.

The chain carries TRBV4-3 and TRBJ1-1; TCRdb's D call, TRBD1, is unchecked because there is no DNA. This CDR3 is 14 amino acids long. The germline V gene encodes CDR1 LGHNA and CDR2 YSLEER. CDR3 sequence reads: CASSHKGQPSEAFF.

The J gene is TRBJ2-7, the V gene TRBV11-2. The CDR3 loop spans 14 amino acids. Germline CDR1 is SGHAT and CDR2 is FQNNGV. CDR3 protein: CASSLDTGVYEQYF.

J is TRBJ1-2 and V is TRBV12-3 or TRBV12-4; the D gene TCRdb calls, TRBD1, cannot be checked with no DNA. CDR3 size: 14 residues. CDR3 region: CASSFGAAGYGYTF.

The V gene is TRBV20-1, the J gene TRBJ2-7; the D call from TCRdb, TRBD1, cannot be confirmed without DNA. This CDR3 has 17 amino acids. Germline CDR1 and CDR2: DFQATT and SNEGSKA (reference sequence). The CDR3 loop reads CSARDLFRGQGAYEQYF.

The rearrangement joins TRBV15 to TRBJ2-2; checking the TCRdb D call of TRBD2 is not possible without DNA. Germline V gene sequence: CDR1 LNHNV, CDR2 YYDKDF (reference sequence). The CDR3 extends over 18 amino acids. The CDR3 protein is CATSSGGSGGFFAGELFF.

This chain joins TRBV28 and TRBJ2-1; TCRdb's D gene call, TRBD1, goes unchecked for lack of DNA. Germline V CDR1 and CDR2: MDHEN, SYDVKM. The CDR3 covers 16 residues. CDR3 loop: CASSSSLDRELNEQFF.

The chain combines TRBV28 with TRBJ2-1; TCRdb names TRBD1, which stays unverified in the absence of DNA. This CDR3 region has 14 residues. The germline CDR1 and CDR2 sequences are MDHEN and SYDVKM. Here the CDR3 reads CASRPTGGYNEQFF.

The gene calls are TRBV10-3 and TRBJ2-7; TCRdb's D gene call, TRBD2, goes unchecked for lack of DNA. The germline V gene encodes CDR1 ENHRY and CDR2 SYGVKD. The CDR3 sequence is 12 residues long. The CDR3 reads CVTAGSYYEQYF.

V is TRBV4-3 and J is TRBJ2-2. CDR3 length: 16 amino acids. The germline gives CDR1 LGHNA, CDR2 YSLEER. The CDR3 here is CASSQSMVGNTGELFF.

The V and J genes are TRBV9 and TRBJ2-7; the D gene TCRdb calls, TRBD1, cannot be checked with no DNA. The CDR3 extends over 16 amino acids. Germline lookup yields CDR1 SGDLS and CDR2 YYNGEE. The CDR3 loop reads CASSAGVGPHIYEQYF.

The rearrangement uses TRBV6-2 or TRBV6-3 and TRBJ1-5; the D call from TCRdb, TRBD1, cannot be confirmed without DNA. The CDR3 consists of 16 residues. Per germline, CDR1 MNHEY and CDR2 SVGEGT. This CDR3 reads CASSYSKRTGYQPQHF.

This chain uses TRBV14 with TRBJ1-1. This CDR3 is built from 13 residues. Germline loops: CDR1 SGHDN, CDR2 FVKESK. The CDR3 protein is CATSIGGLTEAFF.

The chain combines TRBV29-1 with TRBJ2-2; checking the TCRdb D call of TRBD2 is not possible without DNA. Germline V CDR1 and CDR2: SQVTM, ANQGSEA. CDR3 length: 14 residues. The CDR3 here is CSAFEAGFAGELFF.

The chain uses TRBV7-9 and TRBJ2-3; as DNA is missing, the TRBD2 call by TCRdb cannot be tested. The CDR3 contains 18 residues. Germline V gene lookup returns CDR1 SEHNR and CDR2 FQNEAQ (reference sequence). The CDR3 protein is CASSFSGLAGIDTDTQYF. Full variable domain (rest looked up from reference TRBV7-9 and TRBJ2-3): DTGVSQNPRHKITKRGQNVTFRCDPISEHNRLYWYRQTLGQGPEFLTYFQNEAQLEKSRLLSDRFSAERPKGSFSTLEIQRTEQGDSAMYLCASSFSGLAGIDTDTQYFGPGTRLTVL.